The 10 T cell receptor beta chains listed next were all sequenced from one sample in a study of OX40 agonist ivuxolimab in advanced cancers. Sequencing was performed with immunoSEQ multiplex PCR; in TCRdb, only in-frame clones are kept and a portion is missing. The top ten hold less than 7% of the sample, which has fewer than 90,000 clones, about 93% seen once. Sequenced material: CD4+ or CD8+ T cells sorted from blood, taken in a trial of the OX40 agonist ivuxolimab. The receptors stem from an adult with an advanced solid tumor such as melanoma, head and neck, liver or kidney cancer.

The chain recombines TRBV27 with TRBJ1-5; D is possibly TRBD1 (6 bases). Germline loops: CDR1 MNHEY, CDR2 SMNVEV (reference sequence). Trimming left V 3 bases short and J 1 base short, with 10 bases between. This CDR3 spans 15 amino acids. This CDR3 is CASSFGRGSNQPQHF. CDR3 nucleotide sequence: TGTGCCAGCAGTTTTGGCAGGGGAAGCAATCAGCCCCAGCATTTT.

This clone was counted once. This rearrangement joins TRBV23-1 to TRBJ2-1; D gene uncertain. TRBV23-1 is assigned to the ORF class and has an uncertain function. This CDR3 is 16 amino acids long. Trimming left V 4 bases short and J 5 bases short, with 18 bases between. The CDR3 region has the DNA TGCGCCAGCAGTCTGGGTGCGAATTCGACCGACAATGAGCAGTTCTTC. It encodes CASSLGANSTDNEQFF.

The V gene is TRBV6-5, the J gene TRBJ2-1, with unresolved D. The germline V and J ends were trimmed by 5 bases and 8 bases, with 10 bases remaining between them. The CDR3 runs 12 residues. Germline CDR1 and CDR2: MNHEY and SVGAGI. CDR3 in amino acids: CASSDPQDEQFF. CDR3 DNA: TGTGCCAGCAGTGACCCCCAGGATGAGCAGTTCTTC.

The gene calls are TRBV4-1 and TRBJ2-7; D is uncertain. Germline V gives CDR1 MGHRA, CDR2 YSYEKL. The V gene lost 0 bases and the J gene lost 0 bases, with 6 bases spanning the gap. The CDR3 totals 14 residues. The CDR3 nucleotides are TGCGCCAGCAGCCAAGAGGGGATCTCCTACGAGCAGTACTTC. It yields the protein CASSQEGISYEQYF.

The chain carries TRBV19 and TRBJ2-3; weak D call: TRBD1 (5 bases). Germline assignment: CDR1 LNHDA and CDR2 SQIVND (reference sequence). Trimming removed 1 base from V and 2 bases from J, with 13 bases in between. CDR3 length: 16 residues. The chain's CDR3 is CASSIGQGWYTDTQYF. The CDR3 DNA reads TGTGCCAGTAGTATAGGGCAGGGTTGGTACACAGATACGCAGTATTTT.

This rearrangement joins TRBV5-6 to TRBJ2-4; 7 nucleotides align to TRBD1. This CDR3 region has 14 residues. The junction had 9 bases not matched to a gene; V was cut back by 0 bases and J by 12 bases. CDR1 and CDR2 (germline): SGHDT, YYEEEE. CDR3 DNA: TGTGCCAGCAGCTTGGGAGGGGGCGCAGGACCTCAGTACTTC. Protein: CASSLGGGAGPQYF.

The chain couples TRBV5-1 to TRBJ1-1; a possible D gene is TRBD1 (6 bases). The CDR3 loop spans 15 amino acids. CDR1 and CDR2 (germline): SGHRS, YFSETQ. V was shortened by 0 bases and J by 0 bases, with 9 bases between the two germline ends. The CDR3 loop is CASSLVGQMNTEAFF. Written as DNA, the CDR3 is TGCGCCAGCAGCTTGGTCGGACAGATGAACACTGAAGCTTTCTTT.

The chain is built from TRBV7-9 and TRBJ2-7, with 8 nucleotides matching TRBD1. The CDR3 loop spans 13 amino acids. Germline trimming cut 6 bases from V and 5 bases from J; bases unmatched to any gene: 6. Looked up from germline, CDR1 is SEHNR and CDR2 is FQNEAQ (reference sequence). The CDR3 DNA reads TGTGCCAGCAGAGTCCAGGGGGCCAACGAGCAGTACTTC. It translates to CASRVQGANEQYF.

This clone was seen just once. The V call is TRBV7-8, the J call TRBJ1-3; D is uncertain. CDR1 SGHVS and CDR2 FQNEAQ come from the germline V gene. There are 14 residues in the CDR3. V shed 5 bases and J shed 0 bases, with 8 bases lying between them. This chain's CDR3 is CASSAIYSGNTIYF. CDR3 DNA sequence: TGTGCCAGCAGCGCCATTTACTCTGGAAACACCATATATTTT.

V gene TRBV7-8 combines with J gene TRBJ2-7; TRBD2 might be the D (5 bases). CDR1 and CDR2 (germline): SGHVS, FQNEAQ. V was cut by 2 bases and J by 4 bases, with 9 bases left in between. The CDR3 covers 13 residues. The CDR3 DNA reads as TGTGCCAGCAGCTTAATTGGAGGTTACGAGCAGTACTTC. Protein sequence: CASSLIGGYEQYF.